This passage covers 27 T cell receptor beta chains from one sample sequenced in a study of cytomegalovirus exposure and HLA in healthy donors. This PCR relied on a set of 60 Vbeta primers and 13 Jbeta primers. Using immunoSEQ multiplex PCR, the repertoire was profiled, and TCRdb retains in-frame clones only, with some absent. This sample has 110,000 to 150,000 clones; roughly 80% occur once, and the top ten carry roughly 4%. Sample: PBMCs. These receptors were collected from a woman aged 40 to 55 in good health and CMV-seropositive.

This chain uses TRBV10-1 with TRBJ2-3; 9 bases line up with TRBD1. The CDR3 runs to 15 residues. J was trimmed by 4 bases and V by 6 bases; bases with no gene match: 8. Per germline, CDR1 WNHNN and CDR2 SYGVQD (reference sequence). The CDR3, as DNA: TGCGCCAGCAGCGCCGGGACAGGGCTCGCAGATACGCAGTATTTT. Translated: CASSAGTGLADTQYF.

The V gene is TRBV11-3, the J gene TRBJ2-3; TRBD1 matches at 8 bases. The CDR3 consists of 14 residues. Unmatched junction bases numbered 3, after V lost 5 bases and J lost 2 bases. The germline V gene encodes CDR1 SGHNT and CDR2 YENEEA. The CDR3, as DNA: TGTGCCAGCAGCGAGGACAGGGACACAGATACGCAGTATTTT. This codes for CASSEDRDTDTQYF. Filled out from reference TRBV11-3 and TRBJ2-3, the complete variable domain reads EAGVVQSPRYKIIEKKQPVAFWCNPISGHNTLYWYLQNLGQGPELLIRYENEEAVDDSQLPKDRFSAERLKGVDSTLKIQPAELGDSAVYLCASSEDRDTDTQYFGPGTRLTVL.

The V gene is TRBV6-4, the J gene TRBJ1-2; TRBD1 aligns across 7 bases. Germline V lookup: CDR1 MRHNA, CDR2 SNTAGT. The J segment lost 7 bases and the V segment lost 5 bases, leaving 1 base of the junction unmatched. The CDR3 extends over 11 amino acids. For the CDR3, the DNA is TGTGCCAGCAGTTCAGGGGGTGGCTACACCTTC. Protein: CASSSGGGYTF.

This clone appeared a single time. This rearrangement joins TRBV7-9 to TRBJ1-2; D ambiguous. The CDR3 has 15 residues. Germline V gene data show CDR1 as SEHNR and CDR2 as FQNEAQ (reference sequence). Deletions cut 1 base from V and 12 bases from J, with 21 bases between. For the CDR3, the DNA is TGTGCCAGCAGCTTAGTGTCCCCCGGAGCTGTAGGCGACACCTTC. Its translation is CASSLVSPGAVGDTF.

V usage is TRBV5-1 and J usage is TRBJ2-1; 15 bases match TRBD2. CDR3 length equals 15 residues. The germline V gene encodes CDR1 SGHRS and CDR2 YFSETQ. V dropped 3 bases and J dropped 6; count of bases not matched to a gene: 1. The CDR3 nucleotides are TGCGCCAGCAGCTCGGGACTAGCGGGGGGCAATGAGCAGTTCTTC. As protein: CASSSGLAGGNEQFF. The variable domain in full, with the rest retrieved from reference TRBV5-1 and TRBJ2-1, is KAGVTQTPRYLIKTRGQQVTLSCSPISGHRSVSWYQQTPGQGLQFLFEYFSETQRNKGNFPGRFSGRQFSNSRSEMNVSTLELGDSALYLCASSSGLAGGNEQFFGPGTRLTVL.

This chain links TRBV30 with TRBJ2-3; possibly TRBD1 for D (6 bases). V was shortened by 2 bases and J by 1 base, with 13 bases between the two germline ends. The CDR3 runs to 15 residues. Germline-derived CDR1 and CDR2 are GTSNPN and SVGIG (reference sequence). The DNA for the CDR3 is TGTGCCTGGAGTCTCGGGAAGGGGGGCACAGATACGCAGTATTTT. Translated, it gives CAWSLGKGGTDTQYF.

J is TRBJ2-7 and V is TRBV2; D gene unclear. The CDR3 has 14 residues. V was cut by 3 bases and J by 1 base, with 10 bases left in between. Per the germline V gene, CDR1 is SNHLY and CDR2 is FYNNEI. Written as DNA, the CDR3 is TGTGCCAGCAGTGACGAGCCGTCTTCCTACGAGCAGTACTTC. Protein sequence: CASSDEPSSYEQYF.

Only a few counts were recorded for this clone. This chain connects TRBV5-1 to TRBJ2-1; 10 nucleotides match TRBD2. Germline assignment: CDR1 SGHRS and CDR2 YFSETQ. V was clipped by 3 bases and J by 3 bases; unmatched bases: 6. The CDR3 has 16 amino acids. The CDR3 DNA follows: TGCGCCAGCAGCTCGATTCCTAGCGGGGGCTACAATGAGCAGTTCTTC. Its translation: CASSSIPSGGYNEQFF. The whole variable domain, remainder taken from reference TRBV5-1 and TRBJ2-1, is KAGVTQTPRYLIKTRGQQVTLSCSPISGHRSVSWYQQTPGQGLQFLFEYFSETQRNKGNFPGRFSGRQFSNSRSEMNVSTLELGDSALYLCASSSIPSGGYNEQFFGPGTRLTVL.

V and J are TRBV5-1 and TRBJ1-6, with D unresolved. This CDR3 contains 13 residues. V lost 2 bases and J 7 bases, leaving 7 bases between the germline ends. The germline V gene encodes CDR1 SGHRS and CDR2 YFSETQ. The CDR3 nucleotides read TGCGCCAGCAGCTTAAGCTCCAATTCACCCCTCCACTTT. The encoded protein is CASSLSSNSPLHF. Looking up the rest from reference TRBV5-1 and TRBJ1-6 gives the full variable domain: KAGVTQTPRYLIKTRGQQVTLSCSPISGHRSVSWYQQTPGQGLQFLFEYFSETQRNKGNFPGRFSGRQFSNSRSEMNVSTLELGDSALYLCASSLSSNSPLHFGNGTRLTVT.

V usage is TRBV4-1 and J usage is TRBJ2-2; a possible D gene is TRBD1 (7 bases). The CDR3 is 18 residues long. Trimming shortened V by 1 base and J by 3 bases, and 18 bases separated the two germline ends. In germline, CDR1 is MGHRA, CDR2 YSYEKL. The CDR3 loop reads CASSQVPLLRGDTGELFF. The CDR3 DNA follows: TGCGCCAGCAGCCAAGTCCCTCTTCTCAGGGGGGACACCGGGGAGCTGTTTTTT.

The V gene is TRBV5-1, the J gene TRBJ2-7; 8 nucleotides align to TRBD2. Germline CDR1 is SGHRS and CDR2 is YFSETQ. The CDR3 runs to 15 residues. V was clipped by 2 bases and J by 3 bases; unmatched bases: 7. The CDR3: CASSLSGGNSYEQYF. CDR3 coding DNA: TGCGCCAGCAGCTTAAGCGGGGGTAATAGCTACGAGCAGTACTTC.

In nucleotides, the CDR3 is TGTGCCAGGGTTGACACGTACCAAGAGACCCAGTACTTC. Protein: CARVDTYQETQYF. The chain couples TRBV2 to TRBJ2-5; D gene uncertain. The length of the CDR3 is 13 residues. Germline V gives CDR1 SNHLY, CDR2 FYNNEI. With 9 bases removed from V and 0 bases from J, the gap between germline ends came to 11 bases.

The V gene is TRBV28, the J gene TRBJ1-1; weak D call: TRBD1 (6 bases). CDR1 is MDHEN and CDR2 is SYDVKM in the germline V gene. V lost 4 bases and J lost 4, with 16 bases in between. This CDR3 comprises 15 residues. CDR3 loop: CASSYRVTRRTEAFF. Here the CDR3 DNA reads TGTGCCAGCAGTTACAGGGTAACTCGCCGCACTGAAGCTTTCTTT.

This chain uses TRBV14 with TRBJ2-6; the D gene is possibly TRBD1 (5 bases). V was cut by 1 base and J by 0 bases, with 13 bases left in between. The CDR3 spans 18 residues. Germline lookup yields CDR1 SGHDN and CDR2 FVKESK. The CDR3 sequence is CASSQVITGLSGANVLTF. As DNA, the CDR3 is TGTGCCAGCAGCCAAGTTATAACAGGCCTCTCTGGGGCCAACGTCCTGACTTTC.

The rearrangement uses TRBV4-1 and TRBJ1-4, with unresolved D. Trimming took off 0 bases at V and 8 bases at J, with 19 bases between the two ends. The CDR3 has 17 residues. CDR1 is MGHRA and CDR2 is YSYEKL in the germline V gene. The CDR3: CASSQDKRIAGVEKLFF. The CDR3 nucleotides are TGCGCCAGCAGCCAAGATAAGAGGATCGCGGGAGTGGAAAAACTGTTTTTT.

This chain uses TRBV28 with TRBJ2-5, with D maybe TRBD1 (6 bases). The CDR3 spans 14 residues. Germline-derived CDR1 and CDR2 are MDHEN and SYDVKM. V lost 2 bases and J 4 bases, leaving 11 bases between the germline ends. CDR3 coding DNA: TGTGCCAGCAGTTTAGGGGGCAGTGGAGAGACCCAGTACTTC. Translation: CASSLGGSGETQYF.

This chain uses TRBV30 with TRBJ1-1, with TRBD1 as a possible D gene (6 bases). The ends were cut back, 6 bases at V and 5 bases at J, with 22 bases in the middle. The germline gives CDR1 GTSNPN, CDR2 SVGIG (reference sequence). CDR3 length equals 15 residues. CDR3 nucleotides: TGTGCCTGCCAAGACAGGCGGCAAGTGGTTACTGAAGCTTTCTTT. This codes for CACQDRRQVVTEAFF.

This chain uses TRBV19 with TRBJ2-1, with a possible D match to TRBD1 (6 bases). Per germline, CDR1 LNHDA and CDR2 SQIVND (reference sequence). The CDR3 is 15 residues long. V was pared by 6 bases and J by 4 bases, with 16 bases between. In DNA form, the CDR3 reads TGTGCCAGTAGCATAATGGGGGACATTTACAATGAGCAGTTCTTC. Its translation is CASSIMGDIYNEQFF. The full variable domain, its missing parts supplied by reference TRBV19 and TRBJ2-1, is DGGITQSPKYLFRKEGQNVTLSCEQNLNHDAMYWYRQDPGQGLRLIYYSQIVNDFQKGDIAEGYSVSREKKESFPLTVTSAQKNPTAFYLCASSIMGDIYNEQFFGPGTRLTVL.

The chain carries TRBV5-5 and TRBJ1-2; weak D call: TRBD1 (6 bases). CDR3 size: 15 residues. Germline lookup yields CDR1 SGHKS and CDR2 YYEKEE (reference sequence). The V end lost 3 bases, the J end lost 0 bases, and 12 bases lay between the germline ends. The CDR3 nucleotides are TGTGCCAGCAGCTGGGGGCGCGGAGCTAACTATGGCTACACCTTC. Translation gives CASSWGRGANYGYTF.

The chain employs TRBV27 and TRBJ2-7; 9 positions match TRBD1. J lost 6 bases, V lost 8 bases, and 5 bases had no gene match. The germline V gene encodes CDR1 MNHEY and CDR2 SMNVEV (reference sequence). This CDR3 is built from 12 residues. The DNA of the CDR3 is TGTGCCAGCCAAGGACAGGGGATCGAGCAGTACTTC. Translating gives CASQGQGIEQYF.

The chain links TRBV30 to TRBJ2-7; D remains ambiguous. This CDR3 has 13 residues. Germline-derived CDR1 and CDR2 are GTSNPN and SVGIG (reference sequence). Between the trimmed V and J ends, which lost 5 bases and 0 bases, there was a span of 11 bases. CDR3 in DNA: TGTGCCTGGTCCCCCCAGGTCTCCTACGAGCAGTACTTC. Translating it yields CAWSPQVSYEQYF.

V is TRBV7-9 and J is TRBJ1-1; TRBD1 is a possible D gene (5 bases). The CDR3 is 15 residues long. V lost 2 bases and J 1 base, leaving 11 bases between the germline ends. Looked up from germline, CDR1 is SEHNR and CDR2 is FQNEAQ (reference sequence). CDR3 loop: CASSLSDSPNTEAFF. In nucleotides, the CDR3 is TGTGCCAGCAGCTTAAGTGACAGCCCGAACACTGAAGCTTTCTTT.

As DNA, the CDR3 is TGTGCCAACCGACAGACCAACCAGCATAGGCTCCACTTT. Translated: CANRQTNQHRLHF. The chain employs TRBV2 and TRBJ1-6; possible D gene TRBD1, 5 bases. The length of the CDR3 is 13 residues. Trimming stripped 10 bases from V and 16 bases from J, with 23 bases between. Germline loops: CDR1 SNHLY, CDR2 FYNNEI. Drawing the rest from reference TRBV2 and TRBJ1-6, the complete variable domain is EPEVTQTPSHQVTQMGQEVILRCVPISNHLYFYWYRQILGQKVEFLVSFYNNEISEKSEIFDDQFSVERPDGSNFTLKIRSTKLEDSAMYFCANRQTNQHRLHFGNGTRLTVT.

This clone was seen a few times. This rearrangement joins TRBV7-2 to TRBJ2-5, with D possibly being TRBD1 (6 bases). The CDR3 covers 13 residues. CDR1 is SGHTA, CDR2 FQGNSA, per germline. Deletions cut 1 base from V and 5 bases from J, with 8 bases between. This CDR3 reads CASSLEGVETQYF. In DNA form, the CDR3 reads TGTGCCAGCAGCTTAGAGGGGGTTGAGACCCAGTACTTC.

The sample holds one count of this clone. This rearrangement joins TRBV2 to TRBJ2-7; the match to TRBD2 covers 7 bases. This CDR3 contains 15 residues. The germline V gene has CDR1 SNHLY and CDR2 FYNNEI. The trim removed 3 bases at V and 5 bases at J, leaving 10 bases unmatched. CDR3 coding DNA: TGTGCCAGCAGTGATTCGACTAGGGGAGGGAACGAGCAGTACTTC. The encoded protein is CASSDSTRGGNEQYF.

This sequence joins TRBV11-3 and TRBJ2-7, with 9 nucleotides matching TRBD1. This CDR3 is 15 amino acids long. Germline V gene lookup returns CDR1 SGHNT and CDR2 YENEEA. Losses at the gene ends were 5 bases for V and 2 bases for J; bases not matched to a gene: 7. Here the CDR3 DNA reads TGTGCCAGCAGCCCCGGACGGACAGGGGCCTACGAGCAGTACTTC. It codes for CASSPGRTGAYEQYF.

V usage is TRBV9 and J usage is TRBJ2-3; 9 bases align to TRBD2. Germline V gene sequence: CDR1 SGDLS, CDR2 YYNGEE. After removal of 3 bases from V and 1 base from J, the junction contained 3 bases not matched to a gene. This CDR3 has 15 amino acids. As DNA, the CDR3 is TGTGCCAGCAGCGAGAGCGGGGGGCGCACAGATACGCAGTATTTT. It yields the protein CASSESGGRTDTQYF. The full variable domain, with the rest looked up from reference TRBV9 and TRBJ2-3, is DSGVTQTPKHLITATGQRVTLRCSPRSGDLSVYWYQQSLDQGLQFLIQYYNGEERAKGNILERFSAQQFPDLHSELNLSSLELGDSALYFCASSESGGRTDTQYFGPGTRLTVL.